This T cell receptor (beta chain) was observed in a study of blood T cell repertoires in COVID-19. Whole-study context: Researchers got acute and convalescent COVID-19 samples from the United States, Italy and Spain. PBMCs, B-cell-depleted T cells, or T cells were the source of the cDNA or gDNA that made up the material.

Per the authors' pipeline: The assay estimated nucleated cells by amplifying reference gene primers. Profiled with immunoSEQ multiplex PCR; TCRdb holds only in-frame clones, not every one. Clonal size and the V and J genes are those of that table, whereas D and trimming came from the DNA. This sample has over 200,000 clones; 83% occur once, and the top ten carry about 1.3%. V was pared by 3 bases and J by 7 bases, with 15 bases of the junction left unmatched. CDR1 is SEHNR and CDR2 is FQNEAQ in the germline V gene (reference sequence). The CDR3 is made up of 18 amino acids. Followed over time, Seattle patients had been enrolled while infection was active.

This receptor was identified in a woman in her twenties or thirties with COVID-19, enrolled during active disease. Sequencing input: peripheral blood. This rearrangement joins TRBV7-9 to TRBJ2-1; TRBD2 agrees at 10 bases. In nucleotides, the CDR3 is TGTGCCAGCAGCTTCCCACCTCGGGTAGCGGGGGGACGGAATGAGCAGTTCTTC. Translation gives CASSFPPRVAGGRNEQFF.